Listed below are T cell receptor beta chains from one sample, sequenced in a study of T cell responses to AZD1222 COVID-19 vaccine. Here immunoSEQ multiplex PCR was the method, and the copy in TCRdb shows in-frame clones only, minus some. The sample data list about 140,000 clones. Sample: peripheral blood. These receptors came from an adult in good health. Each CDR3 is given with its conserved first and last residue. A D gene is named only where the DNA matches it firmly.

D gene: .; V gene: TRBV12-3/TRBV12-4; J gene: TRBJ1-1; CDR3 DNA: TGTGCCAGCAGCGCCTCGGGGAACACTGAAGCTTTCTTT; CDR3 protein: CASSASGNTEAFF
D gene: .; V gene: TRBV10-1; J gene: TRBJ2-5; CDR3 DNA: TGCGCCAGCAGTGGCCAAGAGACCCAGTACTTC; CDR3 protein: CASSGQETQYF
D gene: .; V gene: TRBV6-5; J gene: TRBJ1-6; CDR3 DNA: TGTGCCACTACCTATCGGACAGCGAATAATTCACCCCTCCACTTT; CDR3 protein: CATTYRTANNSPLHF
D gene: .; V gene: TRBV30; J gene: TRBJ2-2; CDR3 DNA: TGTGCCTGGAGTGCTCTCACCCGGTCCGGGGAGCTGTTTTTT; CDR3 protein: CAWSALTRSGELFF
D gene: .; V gene: TRBV10-3; J gene: TRBJ1-5; CDR3 DNA: TGTGCCATCAGTGTCTCGGCAAACAATCAGCCCCAGCATTTT; CDR3 protein: CAISVSANNQPQHF
D gene: TRBD2; V gene: TRBV7-2; J gene: TRBJ2-3; CDR3 DNA: TGTGCCAGCAGCTTAACCAGCCGGGGGGGCGGGGGAGATACGCAGTATTTT; CDR3 protein: CASSLTSRGGGGDTQYF
D gene: TRBD2; V gene: TRBV24-1; J gene: TRBJ2-3; CDR3 DNA: TGTGCCACCAGTGTCCCGAGGGGAGGGTTTTTTGGCACAGATACGCAGTATTTT; CDR3 protein: CATSVPRGGFFGTDTQYF
D gene: .; V gene: TRBV5-4; J gene: TRBJ1-3; CDR3 DNA: TGTGCCAGCAGCGACCGGGGGCCCTCGGGAAACACCATATATTTT; CDR3 protein: CASSDRGPSGNTIYF
D gene: TRBD2; V gene: TRBV2; J gene: TRBJ2-7; CDR3 DNA: TGTGCCAGCAGCGCGGGAGGGGGGAGTACCCGCTACGAGCAGTACTTC; CDR3 protein: CASSAGGGSTRYEQYF
D gene: .; V gene: TRBV7-2; J gene: TRBJ1-1; CDR3 DNA: TGTGCCAGCAGCTTACAGTTGAACACTGAAGCTTTCTTT; CDR3 protein: CASSLQLNTEAFF
D gene: TRBD1; V gene: TRBV28; J gene: TRBJ1-1; CDR3 DNA: TGTGCCAGCAGTCTCCCGACAGGGTTGAACACTGAAGCTTTCTTT; CDR3 protein: CASSLPTGLNTEAFF
D gene: .; V gene: TRBV5-1; J gene: TRBJ2-1; CDR3 DNA: TGCGCCAGCAATAGCCCCCCCTCCTACAATGAGCAGTTCTTC; CDR3 protein: CASNSPPSYNEQFF
D gene: .; V gene: TRBV7-2; J gene: TRBJ2-3; CDR3 DNA: TGTGCCAGCAGCTTATTTTTGGTGCGGGAAACCACAGATACGCAGTATTTT; CDR3 protein: CASSLFLVRETTDTQYF
D gene: .; V gene: TRBV7-9; J gene: TRBJ2-3; CDR3 DNA: TGTGCCAGCAGCCCCCGAGGGGACACAGATACGCAGTATTTT; CDR3 protein: CASSPRGDTDTQYF
D gene: .; V gene: TRBV5-5; J gene: TRBJ2-3; CDR3 DNA: TGTGCCAGCAGCTTCCTGGCGGGGACTAGCACAGATACGCAGTATTTT; CDR3 protein: CASSFLAGTSTDTQYF
D gene: .; V gene: TRBV4-1; J gene: TRBJ2-6; CDR3 DNA: TGCGCCAGCAGCCAAGGATTGAGGGGGACTCTAGGGGCCAACGTCCTGACTTTC; CDR3 protein: CASSQGLRGTLGANVLTF
D gene: .; V gene: TRBV5-1; J gene: TRBJ2-7; CDR3 DNA: TGCGCCAGCAGCTTGGGGGTGGGGAGCTCCTACGAGCAGTACTTC; CDR3 protein: CASSLGVGSSYEQYF
D gene: .; V gene: TRBV11-2; J gene: TRBJ1-1; CDR3 DNA: TGTGCCAGCAGCTTCAGGGCGAACACTGAAGCTTTCTTT; CDR3 protein: CASSFRANTEAFF
D gene: .; V gene: TRBV6-1; J gene: TRBJ1-1; CDR3 DNA: TGTGCCAGCAGTGACGTGTGGGGAGCTGGCACTGAAGCTTTCTTT; CDR3 protein: CASSDVWGAGTEAFF
D gene: .; V gene: TRBV28; J gene: TRBJ2-1; CDR3 DNA: TGTGCCAGCAGTTTCCTTGAGTCCTACAATGAGCAGTTCTTC; CDR3 protein: CASSFLESYNEQFF
D gene: .; V gene: TRBV5-1; J gene: TRBJ1-1; CDR3 DNA: TGCGCCAGCAGCTTGTCCCTTCACACTGAAGCTTTCTTT; CDR3 protein: CASSLSLHTEAFF
D gene: TRBD2; V gene: TRBV5-4; J gene: TRBJ2-1; CDR3 DNA: TGTGCCAGCAACCGCGGGGGTGGGTCCTACAATGAGCAGTTCTTC; CDR3 protein: CASNRGGGSYNEQFF
D gene: .; V gene: TRBV19; J gene: TRBJ1-1; CDR3 DNA: TGTGCCAGTAGTATAGGGGGCGCTGAAGCTTTCTTT; CDR3 protein: CASSIGGAEAFF
D gene: .; V gene: TRBV18; J gene: TRBJ1-2; CDR3 DNA: TGTGCCAGCTCACCACCGGGGGTGGACTATGGCTACACCTTC; CDR3 protein: CASSPPGVDYGYTF
D gene: TRBD1; V gene: TRBV3-1/TRBV3-2; J gene: TRBJ1-2; CDR3 DNA: TGTGCCAGCAGCCAAGTAGGGGGCGATGGCTACACCTTC; CDR3 protein: CASSQVGGDGYTF
D gene: .; V gene: TRBV25-1; J gene: TRBJ1-6; CDR3 DNA: TGTGCCACAAAAGGAGGGCCGGATTCACCCCTCCACTTT; CDR3 protein: CATKGGPDSPLHF
D gene: .; V gene: TRBV14; J gene: TRBJ1-6; CDR3 DNA: TGTGCCAGCAGCCAAGATATAAATAATTCACCCCTCCACTTT; CDR3 protein: CASSQDINNSPLHF
D gene: .; V gene: TRBV7-2; J gene: TRBJ1-6; CDR3 DNA: TGTGCCAGCAGCCCGCGGCTCGGTATAAATTCACCCCTCCACTTT; CDR3 protein: CASSPRLGINSPLHF
D gene: TRBD1; V gene: TRBV19; J gene: TRBJ1-4; CDR3 DNA: TGTGCCACCGAGGGACAGGGGATAGAAAAACTGTTTTTT; CDR3 protein: CATEGQGIEKLFF
D gene: .; V gene: TRBV6-1; J gene: TRBJ2-3; CDR3 DNA: TGTGCCAGCAGTGAAAGGGTAGGGGGGTCCACAGATACGCAGTATTTT; CDR3 protein: CASSERVGGSTDTQYF
D gene: .; V gene: TRBV5-1; J gene: TRBJ1-4; CDR3 DNA: TGCGCCAGCAGCCCTGGACCTAATGAAAAACTGTTTTTT; CDR3 protein: CASSPGPNEKLFF
D gene: TRBD2; V gene: TRBV4-2; J gene: TRBJ2-7; CDR3 DNA: TGTGCCAGCAGCCAAGAAAACAGACTAGCGACCTACGAGCAGTACTTC; CDR3 protein: CASSQENRLATYEQYF
D gene: .; V gene: TRBV2; J gene: TRBJ2-6; CDR3 DNA: TGTGCCAGCAGATTCGACAGCTCTGGGGCCAACGTCCTGACTTTC; CDR3 protein: CASRFDSSGANVLTF
D gene: .; V gene: TRBV18; J gene: TRBJ1-1; CDR3 DNA: TGTGCCAGCTCACTGGGGATCGGGGCTAACACTGAAGCTTTCTTT; CDR3 protein: CASSLGIGANTEAFF
D gene: .; V gene: TRBV28; J gene: TRBJ1-6; CDR3 DNA: TGTGCCAGCAGTGCTCTGACCAGGGAGAATTCACCCCTCCACTTT; CDR3 protein: CASSALTRENSPLHF
D gene: .; V gene: TRBV6-2/TRBV6-3; J gene: TRBJ1-2; CDR3 DNA: TGTGCCAGCAGCCCGGGAGAGCCGGGCGGCTACACCTTC; CDR3 protein: CASSPGEPGGYTF
D gene: .; V gene: TRBV2; J gene: TRBJ1-1; CDR3 DNA: TGTGCCAGCCTCGTAGGGCAGAAGCTCTCCACTGAAGCTTTCTTT; CDR3 protein: CASLVGQKLSTEAFF
D gene: .; V gene: TRBV28; J gene: TRBJ1-1; CDR3 DNA: TGTGCCAGCAGTTCCTATACTGAAGCTTTCTTT; CDR3 protein: CASSSYTEAFF
D gene: .; V gene: TRBV7-2; J gene: TRBJ1-1; CDR3 DNA: TGTGCCAGCAGCTTAGTCTCAGGGAGGGACACTGAAGCTTTCTTT; CDR3 protein: CASSLVSGRDTEAFF
D gene: .; V gene: TRBV6-5; J gene: TRBJ2-3; CDR3 DNA: TGTGCCAGCAGTAATCAGGGCCCCTCCCCGCAGTATTTT; CDR3 protein: CASSNQGPSPQYF
D gene: .; V gene: TRBV27; J gene: TRBJ1-1; CDR3 DNA: TGTGCCAGCAGTTCGTTCTTGGACACTGAAGCTTTCTTT; CDR3 protein: CASSSFLDTEAFF
D gene: .; V gene: TRBV6-6; J gene: TRBJ1-2; CDR3 DNA: TGTGCCAGCAGTTACTCACAGGGAACCTATGGCTACACCTTC; CDR3 protein: CASSYSQGTYGYTF
D gene: TRBD2; V gene: TRBV18; J gene: TRBJ2-7; CDR3 DNA: TGTGCCAGCTCACCGATCGCGGGGGGATCCTACGAGCAGTACTTC; CDR3 protein: CASSPIAGGSYEQYF
D gene: .; V gene: TRBV6-1; J gene: TRBJ1-2; CDR3 DNA: TGTGCCAGCAGTGAGCGCTCTGGCTACACCTTC; CDR3 protein: CASSERSGYTF
D gene: .; V gene: TRBV2; J gene: TRBJ1-5; CDR3 DNA: TGTGCCAGCAGGATAACAGGAGTCAATCAGCCCCAGCATTTT; CDR3 protein: CASRITGVNQPQHF
D gene: TRBD1; V gene: TRBV9; J gene: TRBJ1-2; CDR3 DNA: TGTGCCAGCAGCACTGGGACAGGGCCCCAGTATGGCTACACCTTC; CDR3 protein: CASSTGTGPQYGYTF
D gene: TRBD2; V gene: TRBV30; J gene: TRBJ2-5; CDR3 DNA: TGTGCCTGGAGTGTTGGCGGGGGACACCAAGAGACCCAGTACTTC; CDR3 protein: CAWSVGGGHQETQYF
D gene: TRBD1; V gene: TRBV9; J gene: TRBJ1-2; CDR3 DNA: TGTGCCAGCAGCGAGACAGGGCGTGGCTACACCTTC; CDR3 protein: CASSETGRGYTF
D gene: .; V gene: TRBV5-1; J gene: TRBJ2-5; CDR3 DNA: TGCGCCAGCAGCTTCCGACAGGCGCAAGAGACCCAGTACTTC; CDR3 protein: CASSFRQAQETQYF
D gene: TRBD2; V gene: TRBV5-8; J gene: TRBJ2-1; CDR3 DNA: TGTGCCAGCAGCTTAGGACTAGTCTACAATGAGCAGTTCTTC; CDR3 protein: CASSLGLVYNEQFF
D gene: TRBD1; V gene: TRBV11-3; J gene: TRBJ2-7; CDR3 DNA: TGTGCCAGCAGCTACTCCGGGACAGGGGGAATAGAGCAGTACTTC; CDR3 protein: CASSYSGTGGIEQYF
D gene: TRBD1; V gene: TRBV5-1; J gene: TRBJ1-1; CDR3 DNA: TGCGCCAGCAGCCACAGGGGCCCCGAGACTGAAGCTTTCTTT; CDR3 protein: CASSHRGPETEAFF
D gene: TRBD1; V gene: TRBV19; J gene: TRBJ1-6; CDR3 DNA: TGTGCCAGTAGAGGACAGGACTATAATTCACCCCTCCACTTT; CDR3 protein: CASRGQDYNSPLHF
D gene: .; V gene: TRBV6-2/TRBV6-3; J gene: TRBJ1-2; CDR3 DNA: TGTGCCAGCAGTTACGAGGCCGTGGGGAATGGCTACACCTTC; CDR3 protein: CASSYEAVGNGYTF
D gene: .; V gene: TRBV4-3; J gene: TRBJ1-6; CDR3 DNA: TGCGCCAGCAGCCAAGATTATCGCCATAATTCACCCCTCCACTTT; CDR3 protein: CASSQDYRHNSPLHF
D gene: .; V gene: TRBV18; J gene: TRBJ1-1; CDR3 DNA: TGTGCCAGCTCACCAATCCGGACGGCCAACACTGAAGCTTTCTTT; CDR3 protein: CASSPIRTANTEAFF
D gene: .; V gene: TRBV2; J gene: TRBJ1-1; CDR3 DNA: TGTGCCAGCGCTCGGGTCATGAACACTGAAGCTTTCTTT; CDR3 protein: CASARVMNTEAFF
D gene: .; V gene: TRBV14; J gene: TRBJ2-4; CDR3 DNA: TGTGCCAGCAGCCAAGGGATGATCAGCAAAAACATTCAGTACTTC; CDR3 protein: CASSQGMISKNIQYF
D gene: .; V gene: TRBV28; J gene: TRBJ2-4; CDR3 DNA: TGTGCCAGCAGTATGGCGGGCCGGCCCAAAAACATTCAGTACTTC; CDR3 protein: CASSMAGRPKNIQYF